A selection of T cell receptor beta chains follows, all from one sample in a study of blood T cell repertoires in COVID-19. Libraries were prepared by immunoSEQ multiplex PCR; TCRdb keeps only in-frame clonotypes and omits some of them. The sample lists about 200,000 clones; approximately 80% were seen once. Sequenced: peripheral blood. Receptors originate from a woman of 80 years or more with acute or convalescent COVID-19. CDR3s include the opening cysteine and the closing phenylalanine or tryptophan. A D gene is named only where the DNA matches it firmly. Clone size, where shown, is once, few, many, or a class for clones that have expanded.

J gene | D gene | clone size | V gene | CDR3 protein | CDR3 DNA
TRBJ1-1 | . | . | TRBV4-2 | CASSQEGRNTEAFF | TGTGCCAGCAGCCAAGAAGGGAGGAACACTGAAGCTTTCTTT
TRBJ2-2 | TRBD1 | . | TRBV11-2 | CASSLAGQANTGELFF | TGTGCCAGCAGCTTAGCGGGACAGGCGAACACCGGGGAGCTGTTTTTT
TRBJ1-1 | . | . | TRBV30 | CAWTKMNTEAFF | TGTGCCTGGACAAAAATGAACACTGAAGCTTTCTTT
TRBJ1-2 | TRBD1 | . | TRBV10-3 | CAISEKGTDYTF | TGTGCCATCAGTGAGAAGGGGACAGACTACACCTTC
TRBJ2-1 | . | . | TRBV21-1 | CASSKERGDYNEQFF | TGTGCCAGCAGCAAAGAGCGGGGGGACTACAATGAGCAGTTCTTC
TRBJ1-2 | . | . | TRBV2 | CASILGSAHRLINYGYTF | TGTGCCAGCATTCTGGGGAGTGCCCACCGTTTAATTAACTATGGCTACACCTTC
TRBJ1-2 | . | . | TRBV9 | CASSVGPLTTGALGYTF | TGTGCCAGCAGCGTAGGGCCCCTTACGACAGGTGCCCTTGGCTACACCTTC
TRBJ2-5 | . | few | TRBV7-9 | CASSVVETQYF | TGTGCCAGCAGCGTCGTAGAGACCCAGTACTTC
TRBJ1-2 | . | . | TRBV19 | CASHLLGAINYGYTF | TGTGCCAGTCACCTGTTAGGGGCCATTAACTATGGCTACACCTTC
TRBJ2-1 | TRBD1 | . | TRBV4-3 | CASSDRDRVYNEQFF | TGCGCCAGCAGCGACCGGGACAGGGTATACAATGAGCAGTTCTTC
TRBJ2-3 | . | . | TRBV5-8 | CASSLGQINTDTQYF | TGTGCCAGCAGCTTGGGACAGATTAACACAGATACGCAGTATTTT
TRBJ1-1 | TRBD1 | . | TRBV29-1 | CSVVGGPGGGYTEAFF | TGCAGCGTTGTCGGCGGGCCAGGGGGCGGCTACACTGAAGCTTTCTTT
TRBJ1-2 | . | . | TRBV19 | CASSIDLAGQPLSGYTF | TGTGCCAGTAGTATAGATCTCGCGGGTCAGCCCCTTAGTGGCTACACCTTC
TRBJ2-1 | TRBD2 | . | TRBV28 | CASSLGLAGGNEQFF | TGTGCCAGCAGTTTGGGACTAGCGGGAGGTAATGAGCAGTTCTTC
TRBJ2-5 | TRBD2 | . | TRBV18 | CASSPDTGTRGETQYF | TGTGCCAGCTCACCCGACACCGGGACTAGGGGCGAGACCCAGTACTTC
TRBJ1-4 | TRBD1 | . | TRBV24-1 | CATSDSGQGNEKLFF | TGTGCCACCAGTGATTCCGGACAGGGGAATGAAAAACTGTTTTTT
TRBJ2-1 | TRBD2 | . | TRBV9 | CASSVRRGLAANNEQFF | TGTGCCAGCAGCGTACGAAGAGGGCTAGCGGCAAACAATGAGCAGTTCTTC
TRBJ2-3 | TRBD2 | . | TRBV5-1 | CASSVETGLATDTQYF | TGCGCCAGCAGCGTGGAGACGGGACTAGCAACGGATACGCAGTATTTT
TRBJ1-2 | . | . | TRBV3-1/TRBV3-2 | CASSPGGGGHGYTF | TGTGCCAGCAGCCCCGGGGGGGGAGGGCATGGCTACACCTTC
TRBJ1-1 | TRBD1 | . | TRBV6-5 | CASNRQGVTEAFF | TGTGCCAGCAACAGACAGGGGGTCACTGAAGCTTTCTTT
TRBJ2-7 | TRBD1 | . | TRBV9 | CASSGGTGGNEQYF | TGTGCCAGCAGCGGGGGGACAGGGGGAAACGAGCAGTACTTC
TRBJ2-3 | . | many | TRBV7-3 | CASSSSGGSNTQYF | TGTGCCAGCAGCTCGTCTGGGGGGTCCAACACGCAGTATTTT
TRBJ2-7 | . | . | TRBV18 | CASSPGRQYEQYF | TGTGCCAGCTCACCAGGGCGACAGTACGAGCAGTACTTC
TRBJ2-3 | . | . | TRBV7-2 | CASSLEAGASADTQYF | TGTGCCAGCAGCTTAGAGGCGGGGGCCTCAGCAGATACGCAGTATTTT
TRBJ1-3 | . | . | TRBV15 | CATSRGQVSSGNTIYF | TGTGCCACCAGCAGAGGCCAAGTTAGCTCTGGAAACACCATATATTTT
TRBJ1-1 | . | . | TRBV29-1 | CSVGFTGNTEAFF | TGCAGCGTTGGCTTTACAGGGAACACTGAAGCTTTCTTT
TRBJ2-2 | TRBD2 | . | TRBV5-1 | CASSTLAGDHTGELFF | TGCGCCAGCAGCACTTTAGCGGGGGATCACACCGGGGAGCTGTTTTTT
TRBJ1-2 | . | once | TRBV30 | CAWSDRYGYTF | TGTGCCTGGAGTGACAGATATGGCTACACCTTC
TRBJ1-1 | . | . | TRBV3-1/TRBV3-2 | CASSQNFGNTEAFF | TGTGCCAGCAGCCAAAATTTCGGGAACACTGAAGCTTTCTTT
TRBJ1-5 | . | . | TRBV24-1 | CATSYRDSNQPQHF | TGTGCCACCAGTTACAGGGATAGCAATCAGCCCCAGCATTTT
TRBJ1-2 | . | . | TRBV3-1/TRBV3-2 | CASINRASGDPYGYTF | TGTGCCAGCATCAATCGGGCGTCGGGGGACCCGTATGGCTACACCTTC
TRBJ2-1 | TRBD2 | . | TRBV24-1 | CATSDYQTSGGRGEQFF | TGTGCCACCAGTGATTATCAAACTAGCGGGGGCCGGGGTGAGCAGTTCTTC